This T cell receptor beta chain was profiled in a study of identical twins. From germline, CDR1 is SGHTA and CDR2 FQGNSA. V dropped 3 bases and J dropped 2 bases, with 14 bases sitting between them. The CDR3 length is 15 residues. TCRdb ran MiXCR on the 5' RACE reads and lists one entry per CDR3 protein. The repertoire includes about 190,000 distinct CDR3 sequences, about a sixth of them detected once, and 40% sits in the top ten. This clonotype occurred a few times. These data also formed part of another study, on T cells expressing NK-cell markers. That report adds: The share of CD8+ T cells held by dominant NKG2C+ clonotypes was roughly 1.0-8% in roughly 6 donors.

Material for sequencing was CD8+ T cells sorted from blood. V usage is TRBV7-2 and J usage is TRBJ2-7; D remains unclear. The clonotype was recovered from a woman younger than 30 in good health. The CDR3 is CASSLGGEMTYEQYF. The CDR3 nucleotides read TGTGCCAGCAGCTTGGGCGGTGAGATGACCTACGAGCAGTACTTC.